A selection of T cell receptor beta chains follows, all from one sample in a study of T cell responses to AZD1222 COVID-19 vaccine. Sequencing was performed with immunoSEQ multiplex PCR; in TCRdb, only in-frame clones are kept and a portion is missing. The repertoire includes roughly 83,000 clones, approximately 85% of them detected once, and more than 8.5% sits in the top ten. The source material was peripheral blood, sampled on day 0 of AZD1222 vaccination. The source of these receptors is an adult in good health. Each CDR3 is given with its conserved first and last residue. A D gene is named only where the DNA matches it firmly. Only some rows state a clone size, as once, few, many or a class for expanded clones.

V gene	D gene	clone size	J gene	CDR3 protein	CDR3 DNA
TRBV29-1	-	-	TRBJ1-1	CSVLRRNTEAFF	TGCAGCGTCCTAAGGAGGAACACTGAAGCTTTCTTT
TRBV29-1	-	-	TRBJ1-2	CSVGGASGYTF	TGCAGCGTAGGAGGGGCGAGTGGCTACACCTTC
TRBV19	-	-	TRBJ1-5	CASSGQNQPQHF	TGTGCCAGTAGTGGCCAAAATCAGCCCCAGCATTTT
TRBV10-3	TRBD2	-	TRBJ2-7	CAISGRTVEQYF	TGTGCCATTAGCGGGAGGACGGTCGAGCAGTACTTC
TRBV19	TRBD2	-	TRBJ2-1	CASSTHNLAGGTHEQFF	TGTGCCAGTAGTACCCACAACCTAGCGGGGGGGACCCATGAGCAGTTCTTC
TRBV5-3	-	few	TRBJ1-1	CARSGLRTTGTEAFF	TGTGCCAGAAGCGGGTTGAGGACCACGGGCACTGAAGCTTTCTTT
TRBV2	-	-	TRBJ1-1	CASSYYRSTEAFF	TGTGCCAGCAGTTACTACAGGAGCACTGAAGCTTTCTTT
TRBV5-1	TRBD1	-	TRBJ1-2	CASSPGGPGTGYTF	TGCGCCAGCAGCCCAGGGGGCCCCGGCACGGGCTACACCTTC
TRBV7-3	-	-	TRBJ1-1	CASSQGGTEAFF	TGTGCCAGCAGCCAAGGTGGCACTGAAGCTTTCTTT
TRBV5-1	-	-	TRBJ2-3	CASSTGTGGTDTQYF	TGCGCCAGCAGCACGGGGACGGGGGGCACAGATACGCAGTATTTT